Following are 6 T cell receptor beta chains from one sample sequenced in a study of T cell responses to AZD1222 COVID-19 vaccine. Using immunoSEQ multiplex PCR, the repertoire was profiled, and TCRdb retains in-frame clones only, with some absent. Of about 150,000 clones in the sample, about 92% were seen once. Sequences were derived from peripheral blood, sampled on day 0 of AZD1222 vaccination. All receptors derive from an adult in good health.

The chain joins TRBV28 to TRBJ1-4, with D possibly being TRBD1 (6 bases). Deletions cut 3 bases from V and 7 bases from J, with 18 bases between. Germline loops: CDR1 MDHEN, CDR2 SYDVKM. The CDR3 contains 16 residues. The CDR3 region is CASSFPSGHDFEKLFF. Here the CDR3 DNA reads TGTGCCAGCAGTTTCCCCTCGGGACACGATTTTGAAAAACTGTTTTTT. The full variable domain, its missing parts supplied by reference TRBV28 and TRBJ1-4, is DVKVTQSSRYLVKRTGEKVFLECVQDMDHENMFWYRQDPGLGLRLIYFSYDVKMKEKGDIPEGYSVSREKKERFSLILESASTNQTSMYLCASSFPSGHDFEKLFFGSGTQLSVL.

The chain uses TRBV7-2 and TRBJ1-2; D remains unclear. This CDR3 contains 15 residues. Trimming took 5 bases from V and 4 from J, leaving 17 bases between them. The germline V gene has CDR1 SGHTA and CDR2 FQGNSA. The CDR3 sequence is CASSPLVAGLYGYTF. As DNA, the CDR3 is TGTGCCAGCAGCCCCCTGGTTGCTGGACTCTATGGCTACACCTTC.

The J gene is TRBJ1-5, the V gene TRBV12-3 or TRBV12-4; D possibly corresponds to TRBD1 (5 bases). This CDR3 is built from 12 residues. Deletions cut 8 bases from V and 11 bases from J, with 16 bases between. The CDR3 DNA is TGTGCCAGCCAAGGGGTTCCGGGGTCCCAGCATTTT. Protein sequence: CASQGVPGSQHF.

The gene calls are TRBV7-8 and TRBJ1-3; possibly TRBD1 for D (6 bases). Trimming stripped 5 bases from V and 0 bases from J, with 11 bases between. The V gene's germline CDR1 is SGHVS and CDR2 FQNEAQ. This CDR3 comprises 15 residues. The CDR3 sequence: CASSVGGYSGNTIYF. The CDR3 DNA is TGTGCCAGCAGCGTAGGGGGATACTCTGGAAACACCATATATTTT.

The chain carries TRBV3-1 (or the pseudogene TRBV3-2) and TRBJ2-3; weak D call: TRBD2 (5 bases). Trimming removed 3 bases at V and 4 bases at J, with 11 bases between. CDR3 length: 14 amino acids. CDR1 and CDR2 (germline): LGHDT, YNNKEL (reference sequence). The chain's CDR3 is CASSHWEIADTQYF. The CDR3 nucleotides are TGTGCCAGCAGCCATTGGGAGATTGCAGATACGCAGTATTTT.

J is TRBJ2-2 and V is TRBV19; no definite D call. This CDR3 is 18 amino acids long. V lost 2 bases to trimming and J lost 1 base, with 17 bases between them. In germline, CDR1 is LNHDA, CDR2 SQIVND (reference sequence). This CDR3 reads CASSIPSGDLWNTGELFF. In DNA, the CDR3 is TGTGCCAGTAGTATACCCTCAGGAGATTTATGGAACACCGGGGAGCTGTTTTTT.